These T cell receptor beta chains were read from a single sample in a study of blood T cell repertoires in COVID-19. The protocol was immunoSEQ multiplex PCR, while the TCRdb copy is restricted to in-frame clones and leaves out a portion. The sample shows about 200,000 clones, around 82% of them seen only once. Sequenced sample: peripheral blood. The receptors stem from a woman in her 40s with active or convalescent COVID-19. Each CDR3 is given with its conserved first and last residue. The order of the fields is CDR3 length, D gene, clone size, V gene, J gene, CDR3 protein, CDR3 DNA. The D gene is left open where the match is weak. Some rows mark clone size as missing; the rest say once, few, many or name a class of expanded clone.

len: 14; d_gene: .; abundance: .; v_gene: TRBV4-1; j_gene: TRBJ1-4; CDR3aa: CASSQGQVNEKLFF; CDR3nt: TGCGCCAGCAGCCAAGGACAGGTAAATGAAAAACTGTTTTTT
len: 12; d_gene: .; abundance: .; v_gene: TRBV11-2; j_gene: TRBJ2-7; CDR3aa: CASSLVGDEQYF; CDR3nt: TGTGCCAGCAGCTTAGTGGGCGACGAGCAGTACTTC
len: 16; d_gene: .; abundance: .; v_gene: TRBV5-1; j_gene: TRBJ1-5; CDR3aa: CASSLGSGYGNQPQHF; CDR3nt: TGCGCCAGCAGCTTGGGAAGCGGGTACGGCAATCAGCCCCAGCATTTT
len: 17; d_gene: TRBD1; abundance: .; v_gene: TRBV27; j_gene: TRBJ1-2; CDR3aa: CASRHPRDRDDSYGYTF; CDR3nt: TGTGCCAGCAGACACCCACGGGACAGGGATGATAGCTATGGCTACACCTTC
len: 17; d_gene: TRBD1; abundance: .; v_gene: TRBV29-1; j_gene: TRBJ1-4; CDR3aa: CSVDRGQGTGTNEKLFF; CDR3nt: TGCAGCGTTGATAGGGGACAGGGAACGGGCACTAATGAAAAACTGTTTTTT
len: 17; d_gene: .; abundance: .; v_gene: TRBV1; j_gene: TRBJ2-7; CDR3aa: CTSSQDPERGGGYEQYF; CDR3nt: TGCACCAGCAGCCAAGATCCGGAGCGGGGTGGCGGGTACGAGCAGTACTTC
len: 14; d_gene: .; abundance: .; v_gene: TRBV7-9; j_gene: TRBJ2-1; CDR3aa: CASSPNLILSEQFF; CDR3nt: TGTGCCAGCAGCCCCAATTTGATTCTTAGTGAGCAGTTCTTC
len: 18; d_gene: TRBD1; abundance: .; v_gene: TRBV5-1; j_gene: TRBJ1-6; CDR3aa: CASSYGSGTGGLNSPLHF; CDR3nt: TGCGCCAGCAGCTACGGATCCGGGACAGGGGGCCTTAATTCACCCCTCCACTTT
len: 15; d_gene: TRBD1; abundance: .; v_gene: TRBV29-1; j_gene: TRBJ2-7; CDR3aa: CSVEDPTGGSDEQYF; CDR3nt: TGCAGCGTTGAAGATCCGACAGGGGGTAGCGACGAGCAGTACTTC
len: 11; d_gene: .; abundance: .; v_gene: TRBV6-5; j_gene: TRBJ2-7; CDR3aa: CASSDSYEQYF; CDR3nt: TGTGCCAGCAGCGACAGCTACGAGCAGTACTTC
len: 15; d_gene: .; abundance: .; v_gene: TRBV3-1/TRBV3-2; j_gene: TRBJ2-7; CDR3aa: CASSQGEKTGYEQYF; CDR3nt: TGTGCCAGCAGCCAAGGCGAGAAAACTGGCTACGAGCAGTACTTC
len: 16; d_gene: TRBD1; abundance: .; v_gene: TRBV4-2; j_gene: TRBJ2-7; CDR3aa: CASSQDWDRETYEQYF; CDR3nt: TGTGCCAGCAGCCAAGACTGGGACAGGGAAACCTACGAGCAGTACTTC
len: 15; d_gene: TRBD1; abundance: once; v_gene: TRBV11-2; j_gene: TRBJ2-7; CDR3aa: CASSLAGQGPYEQYF; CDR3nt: TGTGCCAGCAGCTTAGCAGGACAGGGCCCCTACGAGCAGTACTTC
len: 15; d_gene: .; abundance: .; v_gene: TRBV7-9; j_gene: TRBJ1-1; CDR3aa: CASSLAGGGNTEAFF; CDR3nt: TGTGCCAGCAGCTTAGCGGGAGGGGGAAACACTGAAGCTTTCTTT
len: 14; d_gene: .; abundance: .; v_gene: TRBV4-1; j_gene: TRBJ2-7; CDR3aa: CASSQGASSYEQYF; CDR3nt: TGCGCCAGCAGCCAAGGGGCAAGCTCCTACGAGCAGTACTTC
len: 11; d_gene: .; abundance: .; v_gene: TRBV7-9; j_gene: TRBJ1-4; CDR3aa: CASRLNEKLFF; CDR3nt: TGTGCCAGCAGACTTAATGAAAAACTGTTTTTT
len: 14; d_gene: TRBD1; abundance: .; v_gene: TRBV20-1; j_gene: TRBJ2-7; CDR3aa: CSASIGDRAYEQYF; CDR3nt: TGCAGTGCTAGTATAGGGGACAGGGCCTACGAGCAGTACTTC
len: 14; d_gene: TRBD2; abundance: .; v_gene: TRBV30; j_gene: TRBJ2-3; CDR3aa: CAWHPGLGGDTQYF; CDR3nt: TGTGCCTGGCACCCGGGACTAGGGGGAGATACGCAGTATTTT
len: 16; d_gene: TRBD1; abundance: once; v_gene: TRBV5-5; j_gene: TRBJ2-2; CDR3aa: CASSSIRQGGTGELFF; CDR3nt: TGTGCCAGCAGTTCTATCCGACAGGGTGGTACCGGGGAGCTGTTTTTT
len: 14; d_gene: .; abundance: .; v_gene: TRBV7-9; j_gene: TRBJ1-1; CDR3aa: CASSLAWRGTEAFF; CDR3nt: TGTGCCAGCAGCTTAGCGTGGCGGGGAACTGAAGCTTTCTTT
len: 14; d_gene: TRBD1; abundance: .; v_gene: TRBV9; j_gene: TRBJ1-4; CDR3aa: CASSGTGRPGKLFF; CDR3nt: TGTGCCAGCAGCGGGACAGGGCGACCAGGGAAACTGTTTTTT
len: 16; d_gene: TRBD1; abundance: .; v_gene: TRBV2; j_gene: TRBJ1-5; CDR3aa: CASRLQGGGGNQPQHF; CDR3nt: TGTGCCAGCAGATTACAGGGGGGAGGCGGGAACCAGCCCCAGCATTTT
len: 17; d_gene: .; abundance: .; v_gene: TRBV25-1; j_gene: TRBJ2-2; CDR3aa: CASSEPPGRVRFGELFF; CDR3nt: TGTGCCAGCAGTGAGCCCCCCGGCAGGGTGAGGTTCGGGGAGCTGTTTTTT
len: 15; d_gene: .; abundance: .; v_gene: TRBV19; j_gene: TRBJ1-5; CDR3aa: CASSIRGNSNQPQHF; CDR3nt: TGTGCCAGTAGTATCCGGGGGAACAGCAATCAGCCCCAGCATTTT
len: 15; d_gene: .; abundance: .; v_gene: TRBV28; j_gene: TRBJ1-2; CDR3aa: CASSSSDRVYYGYTF; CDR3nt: .
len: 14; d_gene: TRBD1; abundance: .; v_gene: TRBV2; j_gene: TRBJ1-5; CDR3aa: CASSADREGQPQHF; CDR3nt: TGTGCCAGCAGCGCGGACAGGGAGGGTCAGCCCCAGCATTTT
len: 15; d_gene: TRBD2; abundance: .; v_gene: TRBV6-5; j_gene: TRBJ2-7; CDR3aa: CASSSLAVSSYEQYF; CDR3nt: TGTGCCAGCAGTTCTCTAGCGGTGAGCTCCTACGAGCAGTACTTC
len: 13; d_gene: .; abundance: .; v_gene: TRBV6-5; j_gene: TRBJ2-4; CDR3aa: CASSYRQGEGQYF; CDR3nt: TGTGCCAGCAGTTACAGGCAGGGTGAAGGACAGTACTTC
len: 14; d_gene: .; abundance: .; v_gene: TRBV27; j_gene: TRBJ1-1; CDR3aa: CASFGHRAYTEAFF; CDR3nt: TGTGCCAGCTTTGGACACAGGGCCTACACTGAAGCTTTCTTT
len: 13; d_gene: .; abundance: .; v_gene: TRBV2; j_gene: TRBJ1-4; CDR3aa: CASRTGVGEKLFF; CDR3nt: TGTGCCAGCAGGACGGGAGTGGGGGAAAAACTGTTTTTT
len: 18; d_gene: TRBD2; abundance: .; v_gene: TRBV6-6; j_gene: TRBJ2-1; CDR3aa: CASSLRTSGSRSYNEQFF; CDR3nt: TGTGCCAGCAGTCTTAGGACTAGCGGGAGTCGCTCCTACAATGAGCAGTTCTTC
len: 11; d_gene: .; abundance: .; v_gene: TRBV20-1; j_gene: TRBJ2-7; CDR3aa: CSAADSYEQYF; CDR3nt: TGCAGTGCTGCAGACTCATACGAGCAGTACTTC
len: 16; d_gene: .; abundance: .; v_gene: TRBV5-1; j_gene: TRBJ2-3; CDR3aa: CASSAGTRGQSDTQYF; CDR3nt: TGCGCCAGCAGCGCCGGGACTCGGGGCCAGTCAGATACGCAGTATTTT
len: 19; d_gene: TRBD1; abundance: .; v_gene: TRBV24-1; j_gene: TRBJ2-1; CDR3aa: CATSDTQGSRLSSYNEQFF; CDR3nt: TGTGCCACCAGTGATACACAGGGGTCTAGACTTAGCTCCTACAATGAGCAGTTCTTC
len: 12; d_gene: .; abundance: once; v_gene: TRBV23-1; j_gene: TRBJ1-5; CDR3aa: CASSQPKAPQHF; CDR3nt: TGCGCCAGCAGTCAGCCTAAAGCGCCCCAGCATTTT
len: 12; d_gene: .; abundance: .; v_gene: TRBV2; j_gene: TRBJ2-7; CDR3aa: CASSQGISEQYF; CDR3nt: TGTGCCAGCAGTCAGGGAATCTCCGAGCAGTACTTC
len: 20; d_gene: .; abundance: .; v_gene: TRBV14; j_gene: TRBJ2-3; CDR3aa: CASSQDPETGTSLFTDTQYF; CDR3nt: TGTGCCAGCAGCCAAGATCCGGAGACAGGGACTTCACTATTCACAGATACGCAGTATTTT
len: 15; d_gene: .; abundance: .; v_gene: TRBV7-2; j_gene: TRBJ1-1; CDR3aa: CASSAQSRGTTEAFF; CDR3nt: TGTGCCAGCAGCGCCCAATCTAGGGGAACCACTGAAGCTTTCTTT
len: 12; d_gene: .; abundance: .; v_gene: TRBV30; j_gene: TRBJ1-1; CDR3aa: CAWSTVATEAFF; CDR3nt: TGTGCCTGGAGTACCGTGGCGACAGAAGCTTTCTTT
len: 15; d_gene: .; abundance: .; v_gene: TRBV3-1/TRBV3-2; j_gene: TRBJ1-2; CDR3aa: CASSQDSQGSGGYTF; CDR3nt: TGTGCCAGCAGCCAAGATTCCCAGGGATCCGGCGGCTACACCTTC
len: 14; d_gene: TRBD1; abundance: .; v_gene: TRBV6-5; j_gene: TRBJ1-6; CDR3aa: CASRLQGADSPLHF; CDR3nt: TGTGCCAGCAGACTACAGGGGGCGGATTCACCCCTCCACTTT
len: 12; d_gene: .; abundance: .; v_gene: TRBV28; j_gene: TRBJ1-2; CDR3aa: CASSPEGRGFTF; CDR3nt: TGTGCCAGCAGTCCCGAGGGGAGGGGGTTCACCTTC
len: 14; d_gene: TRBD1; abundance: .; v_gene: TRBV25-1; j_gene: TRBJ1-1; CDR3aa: CASSEWKDRGRAFF; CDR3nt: TGTGCCAGCAGTGAATGGAAGGACAGGGGGCGAGCTTTCTTT
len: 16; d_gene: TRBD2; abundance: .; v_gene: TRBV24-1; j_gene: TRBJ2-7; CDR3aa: CATSDLEGGTPYEQYF; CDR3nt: TGTGCCACCAGTGATTTGGAGGGAGGGACCCCCTACGAGCAGTACTTC
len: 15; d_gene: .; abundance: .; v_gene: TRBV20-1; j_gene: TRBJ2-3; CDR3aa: CSASDLEGVIDTQYF; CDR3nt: TGCAGTGCTAGTGACCTAGAGGGAGTCATAGATACGCAGTATTTT